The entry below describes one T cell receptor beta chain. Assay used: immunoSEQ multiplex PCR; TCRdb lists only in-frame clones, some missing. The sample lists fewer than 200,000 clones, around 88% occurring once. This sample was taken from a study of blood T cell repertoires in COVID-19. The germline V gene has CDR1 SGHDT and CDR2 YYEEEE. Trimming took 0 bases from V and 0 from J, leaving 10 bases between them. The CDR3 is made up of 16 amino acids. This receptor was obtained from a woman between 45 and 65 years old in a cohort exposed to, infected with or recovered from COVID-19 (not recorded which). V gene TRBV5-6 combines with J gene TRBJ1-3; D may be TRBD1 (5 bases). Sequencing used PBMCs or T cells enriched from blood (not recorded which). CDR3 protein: CASSLGDSNSGNTIYF. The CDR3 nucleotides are TGTGCCAGCAGCTTGGGCGACAGCAACTCTGGAAACACCATATATTTT.